This TCR delta chain was observed in a study of γδ T cells in repeated Plasmodium falciparum infection. Notes on this clone: Its matching antigen is unknown. TCRdb records a much larger clone's protein for this DNA, with a difference at residue 9 that likely arises from a read error; the protein given is the translation of the DNA.

TCRdb made new clone calls on the multiplex PCR reads using CATT. The sample comprises approximately 93,000 delta-chain clones, 0.85% to 1% of which are singletons, and roughly 9.5% rests with the top ten. Findings and caveats of the study: Vdelta2-negative gammadelta repertoires appeared less diverse and less shared in Malian than Australian children.

The germline V gene encodes CDR1 TSWWSYY and CDR2 QGS. This CDR3 is 14 amino acids long. Trimming pared 8 bases from V and 3 bases from J, leaving 16 bases between. Bulk repertoires came from Vgamma9/Vdelta2+ or Vdelta2-negative gammadelta T cells flow-sorted from PBMC. The clonotype was recovered from a pool of human donors (malaria-infected and uninfected, not separated). The chain has TRDV1 and TRDJ1; unclear D gene. The sample was gamma-delta T cells from blood. CDR3 nucleotide sequence: TGTGCTCTTTCTTTCCCGGGTGTAGCCGATAAACTCATCTTT. This encodes CALSFPGVADKLIF.